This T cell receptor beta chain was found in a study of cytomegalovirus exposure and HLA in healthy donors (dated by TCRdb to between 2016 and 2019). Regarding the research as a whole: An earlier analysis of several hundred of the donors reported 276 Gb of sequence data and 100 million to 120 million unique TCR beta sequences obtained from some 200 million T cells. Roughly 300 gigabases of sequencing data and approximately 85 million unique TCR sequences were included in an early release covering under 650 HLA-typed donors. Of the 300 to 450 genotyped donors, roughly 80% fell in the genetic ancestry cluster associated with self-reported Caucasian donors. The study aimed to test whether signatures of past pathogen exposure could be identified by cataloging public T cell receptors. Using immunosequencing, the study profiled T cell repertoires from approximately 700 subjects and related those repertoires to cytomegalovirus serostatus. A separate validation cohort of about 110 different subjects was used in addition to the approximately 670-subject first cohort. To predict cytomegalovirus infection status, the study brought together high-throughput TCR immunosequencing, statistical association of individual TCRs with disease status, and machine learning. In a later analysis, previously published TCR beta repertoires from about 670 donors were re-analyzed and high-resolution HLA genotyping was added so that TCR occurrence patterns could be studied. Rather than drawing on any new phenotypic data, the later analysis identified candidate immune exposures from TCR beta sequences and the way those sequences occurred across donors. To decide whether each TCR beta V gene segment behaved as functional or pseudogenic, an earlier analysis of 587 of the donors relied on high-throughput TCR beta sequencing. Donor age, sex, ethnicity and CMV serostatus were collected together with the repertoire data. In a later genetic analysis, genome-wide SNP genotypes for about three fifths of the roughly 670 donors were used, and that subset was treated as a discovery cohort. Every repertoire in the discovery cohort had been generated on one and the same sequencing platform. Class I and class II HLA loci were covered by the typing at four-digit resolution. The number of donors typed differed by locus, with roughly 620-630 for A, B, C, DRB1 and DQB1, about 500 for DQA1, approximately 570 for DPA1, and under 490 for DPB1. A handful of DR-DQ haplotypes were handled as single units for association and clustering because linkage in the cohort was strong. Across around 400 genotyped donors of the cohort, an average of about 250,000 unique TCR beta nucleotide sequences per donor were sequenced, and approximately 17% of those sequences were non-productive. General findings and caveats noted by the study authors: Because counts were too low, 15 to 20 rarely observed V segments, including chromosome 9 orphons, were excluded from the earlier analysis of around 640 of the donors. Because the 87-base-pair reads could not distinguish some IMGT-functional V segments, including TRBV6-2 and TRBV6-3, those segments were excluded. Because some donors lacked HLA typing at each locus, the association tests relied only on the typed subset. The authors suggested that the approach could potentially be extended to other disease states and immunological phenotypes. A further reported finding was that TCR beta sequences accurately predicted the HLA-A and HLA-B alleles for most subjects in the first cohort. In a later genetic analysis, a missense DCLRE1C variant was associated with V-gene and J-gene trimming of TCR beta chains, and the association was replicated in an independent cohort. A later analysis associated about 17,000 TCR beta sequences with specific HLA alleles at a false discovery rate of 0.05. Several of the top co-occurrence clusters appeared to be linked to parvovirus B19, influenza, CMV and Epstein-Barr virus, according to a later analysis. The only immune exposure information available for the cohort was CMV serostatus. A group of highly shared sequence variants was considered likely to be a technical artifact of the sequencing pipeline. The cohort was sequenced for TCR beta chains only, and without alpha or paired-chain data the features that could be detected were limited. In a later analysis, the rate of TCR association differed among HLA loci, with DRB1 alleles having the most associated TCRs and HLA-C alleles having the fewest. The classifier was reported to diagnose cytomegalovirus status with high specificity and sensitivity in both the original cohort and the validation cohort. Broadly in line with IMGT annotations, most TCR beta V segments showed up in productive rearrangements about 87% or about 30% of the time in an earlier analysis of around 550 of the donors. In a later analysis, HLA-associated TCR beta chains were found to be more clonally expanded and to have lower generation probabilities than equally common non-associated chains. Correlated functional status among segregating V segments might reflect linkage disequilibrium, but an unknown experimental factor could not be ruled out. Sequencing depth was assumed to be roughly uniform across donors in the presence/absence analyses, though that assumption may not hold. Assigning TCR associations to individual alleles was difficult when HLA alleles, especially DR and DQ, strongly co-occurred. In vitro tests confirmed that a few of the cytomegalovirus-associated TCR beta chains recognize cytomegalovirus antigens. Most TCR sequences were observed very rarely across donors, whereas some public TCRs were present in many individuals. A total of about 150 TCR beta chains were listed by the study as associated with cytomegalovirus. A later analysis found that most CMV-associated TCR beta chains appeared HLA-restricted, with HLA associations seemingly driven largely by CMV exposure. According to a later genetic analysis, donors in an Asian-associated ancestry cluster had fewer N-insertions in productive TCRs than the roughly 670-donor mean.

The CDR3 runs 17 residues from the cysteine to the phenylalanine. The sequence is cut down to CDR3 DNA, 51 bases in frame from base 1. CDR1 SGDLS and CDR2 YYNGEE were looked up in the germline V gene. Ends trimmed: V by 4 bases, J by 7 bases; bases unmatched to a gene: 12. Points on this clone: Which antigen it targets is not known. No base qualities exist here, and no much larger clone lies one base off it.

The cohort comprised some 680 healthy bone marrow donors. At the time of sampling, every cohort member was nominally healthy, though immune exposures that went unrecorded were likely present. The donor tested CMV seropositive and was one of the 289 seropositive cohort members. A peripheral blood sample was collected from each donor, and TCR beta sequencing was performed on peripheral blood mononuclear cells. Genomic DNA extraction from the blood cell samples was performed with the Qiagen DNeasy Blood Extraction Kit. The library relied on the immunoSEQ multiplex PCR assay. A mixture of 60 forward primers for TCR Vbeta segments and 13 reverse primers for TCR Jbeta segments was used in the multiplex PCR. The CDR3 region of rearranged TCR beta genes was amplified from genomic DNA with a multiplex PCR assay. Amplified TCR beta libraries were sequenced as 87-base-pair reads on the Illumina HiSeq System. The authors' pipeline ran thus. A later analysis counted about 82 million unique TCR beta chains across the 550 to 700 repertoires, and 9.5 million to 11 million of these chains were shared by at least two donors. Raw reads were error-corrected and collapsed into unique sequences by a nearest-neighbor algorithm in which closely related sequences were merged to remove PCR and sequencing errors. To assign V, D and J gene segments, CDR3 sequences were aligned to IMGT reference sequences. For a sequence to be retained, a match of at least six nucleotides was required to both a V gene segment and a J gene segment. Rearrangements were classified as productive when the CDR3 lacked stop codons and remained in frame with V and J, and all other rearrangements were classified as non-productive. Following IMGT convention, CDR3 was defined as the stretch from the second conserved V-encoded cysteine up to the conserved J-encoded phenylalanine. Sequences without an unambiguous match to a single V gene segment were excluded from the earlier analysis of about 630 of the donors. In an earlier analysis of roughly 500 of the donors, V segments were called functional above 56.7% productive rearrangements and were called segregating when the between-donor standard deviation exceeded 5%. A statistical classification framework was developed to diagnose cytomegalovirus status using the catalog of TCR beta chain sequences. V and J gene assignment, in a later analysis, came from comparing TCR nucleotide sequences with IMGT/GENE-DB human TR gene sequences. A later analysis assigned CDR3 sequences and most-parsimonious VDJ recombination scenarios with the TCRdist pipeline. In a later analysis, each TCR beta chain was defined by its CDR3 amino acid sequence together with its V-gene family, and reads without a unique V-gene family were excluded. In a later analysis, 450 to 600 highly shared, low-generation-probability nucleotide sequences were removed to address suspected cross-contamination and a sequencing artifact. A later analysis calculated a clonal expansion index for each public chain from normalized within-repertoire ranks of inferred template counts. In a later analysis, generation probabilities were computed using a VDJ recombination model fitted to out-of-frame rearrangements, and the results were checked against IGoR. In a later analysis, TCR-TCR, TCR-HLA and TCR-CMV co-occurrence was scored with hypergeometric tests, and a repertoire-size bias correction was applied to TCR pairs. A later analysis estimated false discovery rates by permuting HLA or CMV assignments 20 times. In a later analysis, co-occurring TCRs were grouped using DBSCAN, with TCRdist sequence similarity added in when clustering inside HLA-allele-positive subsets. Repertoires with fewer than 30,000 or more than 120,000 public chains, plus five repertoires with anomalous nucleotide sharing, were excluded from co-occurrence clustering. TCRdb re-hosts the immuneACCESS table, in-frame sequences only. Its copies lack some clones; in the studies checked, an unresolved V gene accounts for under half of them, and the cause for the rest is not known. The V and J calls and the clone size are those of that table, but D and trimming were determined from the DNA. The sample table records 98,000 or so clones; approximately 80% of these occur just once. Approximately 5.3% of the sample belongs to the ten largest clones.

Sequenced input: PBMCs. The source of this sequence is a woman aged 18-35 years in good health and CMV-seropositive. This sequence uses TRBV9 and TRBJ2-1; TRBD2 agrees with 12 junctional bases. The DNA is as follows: TGTGCCAGCAGCAGTCCTGAGCTAGCGGGAGGGCCGAATGAGCAGTTCTTC. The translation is CASSSPELAGGPNEQFF. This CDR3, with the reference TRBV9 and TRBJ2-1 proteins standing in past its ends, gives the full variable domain DSGVTQTPKHLITATGQRVTLRCSPRSGDLSVYWYQQSLDQGLQFLIQYYNGEERAKGNILERFSAQQFPDLHSELNLSSLELGDSALYFCASSSPELAGGPNEQFFGPGTRLTVL.